Each of the 20 T cell receptor beta chains below was sequenced from the same sample in a study of cytomegalovirus exposure and HLA in healthy donors. Sequenced by immunoSEQ multiplex PCR; TCRdb stores in-frame clones only, minus some. The sample lists over 200,000 clones, around four fifths seen once, with 5.5% to 6.5% in the top ten. The material sequenced was PBMCs. The receptors stem from a woman younger than 35 in good health and CMV-seronegative.

J is TRBJ1-2 and V is TRBV19; D is uncertain. CDR1 LNHDA and CDR2 SQIVND come from the germline V gene (reference sequence). V gave up 8 bases and J gave up 0 bases, with 13 bases separating them. CDR3 size: 14 residues. The CDR3 is CASSEGLANYGYTF. The CDR3 DNA follows: TGTGCCAGTTCCGAGGGCCTAGCTAACTATGGCTACACCTTC. The whole variable domain, filled in from reference TRBV19 and TRBJ1-2, reads DGGITQSPKYLFRKEGQNVTLSCEQNLNHDAMYWYRQDPGQGLRLIYYSQIVNDFQKGDIAEGYSVSREKKESFPLTVTSAQKNPTAFYLCASSEGLANYGYTFGSGTRLTVV.

Remarks on this clone: Additional DNA sequences in this sample encode the identical CDR3. This chain uses TRBV5-1 with TRBJ2-5, with 10 nucleotides matching TRBD2. The CDR3 totals 15 residues. V dropped 0 bases and J dropped 2; count of bases not matched to a gene: 1. In germline, CDR1 is SGHRS, CDR2 YFSETQ. CDR3 in amino acids: CASSLELAGQETQYF. CDR3 DNA: TGCGCCAGCAGCTTGGAACTAGCGGGGCAAGAGACCCAGTACTTC. Based on the CDR3 plus reference TRBV5-1 and TRBJ2-5, the full variable domain is KAGVTQTPRYLIKTRGQQVTLSCSPISGHRSVSWYQQTPGQGLQFLFEYFSETQRNKGNFPGRFSGRQFSNSRSEMNVSTLELGDSALYLCASSLELAGQETQYFGPGTRLLVL.

The chain recombines TRBV6-6 with TRBJ1-1; D is uncertain. CDR3 length: 11 amino acids. CDR1 is MNHNY, CDR2 SVGAGI, per germline (reference sequence). V gave up 6 bases and J gave up 8 bases, with 10 bases separating them. Written as DNA, the CDR3 is TGTGCCAGCAGAGACCGGTGGGAAGCTTTCTTT. It is translated as CASRDRWEAFF.

The chain joins TRBV7-2 to TRBJ1-1; D is perhaps TRBD1 (6 bases). V lost 5 bases, J lost 6 bases, and 22 bases lay in between. The CDR3 contains 16 residues. The germline CDR1 and CDR2 sequences are SGHTA and FQGNSA. CDR3 residues: CASSPPQGMLFPEAFF. The CDR3 coding sequence is TGTGCCAGCAGCCCACCACAGGGCATGTTATTTCCTGAAGCTTTCTTT. Using reference TRBV7-2 and TRBJ1-1 for the parts outside the CDR3, the full variable domain is GAGVSQSPSNKVTEKGKDVELRCDPISGHTALYWYRQSLGQGLEFLIYFQGNSAPDKSGLPSDRFSAERTGGSVSTLTIQRTQQEDSAVYLCASSPPQGMLFPEAFFGQGTRLTVV.

The chain combines TRBV14 with TRBJ2-7, with unresolved D. Germline V CDR1 and CDR2: SGHDN, FVKESK. The CDR3 is made up of 17 amino acids. V was clipped by 1 base and J by 0 bases, with 16 bases between them. The CDR3 nucleotides read TGTGCCAGCAGCCAAGGTGTGCGCCTGCCCGTCTCCTACGAGCAGTACTTC. Translating it yields CASSQGVRLPVSYEQYF.

This chain's CDR3 is CATRRLQGASGNTIYF. The CDR3 DNA is TGTGCCACCCGCCGCCTTCAGGGGGCCTCTGGAAACACCATATATTTT. V and J are TRBV2 and TRBJ1-3, with 8 bases that match TRBD1. Germline assignment: CDR1 SNHLY and CDR2 FYNNEI. V shed 10 bases, J shed 0 bases, and the junction held 11 bases outside the gene matches. The CDR3 is made up of 16 amino acids.

V gene TRBV7-8 combines with J gene TRBJ2-1; a possible D gene is TRBD2 (5 bases). The germline V gene encodes CDR1 SGHVS and CDR2 FQNEAQ. The V gene lost 6 bases and the J gene lost 1 base, with 13 bases spanning the gap. The CDR3 spans 15 residues. CDR3 nucleotides: TGTGCCAGCAGTCCGGTAGGGAGATCCTACAATGAGCAGTTCTTC. Amino acid sequence: CASSPVGRSYNEQFF.

The chain couples TRBV2 to TRBJ2-1, with 11 bases aligning to TRBD2. The CDR3 is 18 amino acids. Germline V gene data show CDR1 as SNHLY and CDR2 as FYNNEI. Trimming removed 6 bases from V and 2 bases from J; junction bases left unmatched: 12. The CDR3 sequence is CASRSELAGVGAYNEQFF. Written as DNA, the CDR3 is TGTGCCAGCAGAAGTGAACTAGCGGGAGTAGGCGCCTACAATGAGCAGTTCTTC. Combining the CDR3 with reference TRBV2 and TRBJ2-1 gives the whole variable domain EPEVTQTPSHQVTQMGQEVILRCVPISNHLYFYWYRQILGQKVEFLVSFYNNEISEKSEIFDDQFSVERPDGSNFTLKIRSTKLEDSAMYFCASRSELAGVGAYNEQFFGPGTRLTVL.

This chain joins TRBV15 and TRBJ2-1; D is possibly TRBD1 (6 bases). The CDR3 consists of 15 residues. The germline V gene has CDR1 LNHNV and CDR2 YYDKDF (reference sequence). V lost 0 bases to trimming and J lost 6 bases, with 12 bases between them. CDR3 protein: CATSRDLGASNEQFF. The DNA for the CDR3 is TGTGCCACCAGCAGAGATTTGGGGGCCTCCAATGAGCAGTTCTTC.

The chain couples TRBV4-1 to TRBJ1-2; TRBD1 might be the D (5 bases). Deletions cut 0 bases from V and 2 bases from J, with 10 bases between. There are 15 residues in the CDR3. The germline V gene has CDR1 MGHRA and CDR2 YSYEKL. The CDR3 nucleotides are TGCGCCAGCAGCCAAGAGGGGGGACGGAACTATGGCTACACCTTC. Protein product: CASSQEGGRNYGYTF.

This clone has a handful of counts. V usage is TRBV27 and J usage is TRBJ1-1; D remains ambiguous. The CDR3 is 15 residues long. Trimming pared 0 bases from V and 0 bases from J, leaving 8 bases between. CDR1 is MNHEY and CDR2 is SMNVEV in the germline V gene (reference sequence). The chain's CDR3 is CASSLSIVMNTEAFF. The CDR3 coding sequence is TGTGCCAGCAGTTTATCGATAGTAATGAACACTGAAGCTTTCTTT.

For this clone: The sample contains more than one DNA sequence encoding this CDR3. V and J are TRBV5-1 and TRBJ2-7; D remains ambiguous. With 0 bases removed from V and 1 base from J, the gap between germline ends came to 8 bases. The CDR3 sequence is 14 residues long. Germline V gene lookup returns CDR1 SGHRS and CDR2 YFSETQ. CDR3 protein: CASSLVAGSYEQYF. In nucleotides, the CDR3 is TGCGCCAGCAGCTTGGTAGCCGGTTCCTACGAGCAGTACTTC.

The chain links TRBV6-6 to TRBJ2-1; perhaps TRBD2 as D (7 bases). CDR1 and CDR2 (germline): MNHNY, SVGAGI (reference sequence). The CDR3 contains 16 residues. V shed 6 bases and J shed 9 bases, with 24 bases lying between them. CDR3: CASSQWGGATFPEQFF. In nucleotides, the CDR3 is TGTGCCAGCAGCCAGTGGGGGGGCGCGACATTTCCTGAGCAGTTCTTC.

The chain employs TRBV25-1 and TRBJ2-7; no definite D call. Per germline, CDR1 MGHDK and CDR2 SYGVNS. V lost 1 base to trimming and J lost 3 bases, with 4 bases between them. CDR3 length equals 12 residues. The CDR3 loop reads CASSESVYEQYF. The CDR3 region has the DNA TGTGCCAGCAGTGAATCTGTCTACGAGCAGTACTTC.

The chain joins TRBV2 to TRBJ1-2; weak D call: TRBD1 (5 bases). Trimming took off 6 bases at V and 0 bases at J, with 8 bases between the two ends. The CDR3 is made up of 13 amino acids. Germline CDR1 is SNHLY and CDR2 is FYNNEI. CDR3 residues: CASSAQANYGYTF. For the CDR3, the DNA is TGTGCCAGCAGCGCACAGGCTAACTATGGCTACACCTTC. The full variable domain, in which reference TRBV2 and TRBJ1-2 provide the parts outside the CDR3, is EPEVTQTPSHQVTQMGQEVILRCVPISNHLYFYWYRQILGQKVEFLVSFYNNEISEKSEIFDDQFSVERPDGSNFTLKIRSTKLEDSAMYFCASSAQANYGYTFGSGTRLTVV.

The chain uses TRBV9 and TRBJ2-1; D perhaps matches TRBD2 (6 bases). The CDR3 totals 13 residues. The V end lost 0 bases, the J end lost 6 bases, and 7 bases lay between the germline ends. Germline CDR1 reads SGDLS; CDR2 reads YYNGEE. CDR3 amino acids: CASSVGGGNEQFF. The CDR3 nucleotides are TGTGCCAGCAGCGTAGGGGGAGGCAATGAGCAGTTCTTC.

The genes are TRBV5-1 and TRBJ2-1; TRBD1 agrees at 10 bases. The V gene end was trimmed by 4 bases and the J gene end by 3 bases; junction bases not matched to a gene: 4. CDR1 is SGHRS, CDR2 YFSETQ, per germline. The length of the CDR3 is 15 residues. The CDR3 nucleotides read TGCGCCAGCAGCGTGACAGGGGGCGGCTACAATGAGCAGTTCTTC. Translation: CASSVTGGGYNEQFF.

The chain employs TRBV27 and TRBJ2-2; no clear D gene. The CDR3 contains 14 residues. Germline V CDR1 and CDR2: MNHEY, SMNVEV (reference sequence). V shed 5 bases and J shed 2 bases, with 9 bases lying between them. The CDR3 region is CASSIAGNTGELFF. DNA of the CDR3: TGTGCCAGCAGTATAGCAGGCAACACCGGGGAGCTGTTTTTT.

This clone has only one observation. This chain links TRBV6-1 with TRBJ2-7, with 7 bases identical to TRBD2. The germline CDR1 and CDR2 sequences are MNHNS and SASEGT. This CDR3 is 14 amino acids long. V shed 7 bases, J shed 0 bases, and the junction held 6 bases outside the gene matches. In nucleotides, the CDR3 is TGTGCCAGCACCCCCCTAGCGGACTCCTACGAGCAGTACTTC. Protein: CASTPLADSYEQYF.

This clone was counted once. The V gene is TRBV6-1, the J gene TRBJ2-5; D perhaps matches TRBD2 (5 bases). Trimming stripped 0 bases from V and 5 bases from J, with 13 bases between. CDR1 MNHNS and CDR2 SASEGT come from the germline V gene. The CDR3 spans 15 residues. In DNA, the CDR3 is TGTGCCAGCAGTGAAGCTGTCCTAGCTAGGGAGACCCAGTACTTC. Translating gives CASSEAVLARETQYF.